The next 2 T cell receptor beta chains were all read from a single sample in a study of blood T cell repertoires in COVID-19. TCRdb keeps only in-frame clones here, not all; method: immunoSEQ multiplex PCR. The repertoire has around 300,000 clones, roughly 86% of them found once; the top ten carry 9% to 9.5%. Sequenced sample: peripheral blood. All receptors derive from a young man with active or convalescent COVID-19.

CDR3 in amino acids: CASGFRLAGATDTQYF. CDR3 coding DNA: TGTGCTAGTGGTTTCAGACTAGCGGGGGCCACAGATACGCAGTATTTT. The V and J genes are TRBV12-5 and TRBJ2-3, with 12 bases identical to TRBD2. The CDR3 totals 16 residues. CDR1 LGHNT and CDR2 FRNRAP come from the germline V gene. Trimming removed 3 bases from V and 2 bases from J; junction bases left unmatched: 3.

This chain joins TRBV9 and TRBJ2-1, with 7 bases lining up with TRBD2. CDR3 length: 16 residues. V dropped 3 bases and J dropped 5; count of bases not matched to a gene: 11. The germline gives CDR1 SGDLS, CDR2 YYNGEE. The CDR3 bases are TGTGCCAGCAGCGCCCAGGGCGGGGGTCCGAACAATGAGCAGTTCTTC. Its protein is CASSAQGGGPNNEQFF.